Detailed here is one T cell receptor (beta chain). Germline CDR1 is SGHNT and CDR2 is YYREEE (reference sequence). The CDR3 is 14 amino acids. V was trimmed by 3 bases and J by 2 bases, leaving 12 bases between them. This sample was included in a study of blood T cell repertoires in COVID-19. Study details: COVID-19 samples, acute and convalescent, were from the United States, Italy and Spain. Nucleic acid was either cDNA or gDNA, and it came from T cells, B-cell-depleted T cells, or PBMCs.

The protocol was immunoSEQ multiplex PCR, while the TCRdb copy is restricted to in-frame clones and leaves out a portion. The sample has around 330,000 clones, 70% to 90% seen once. Participants were aged about 18 to 100 years from around 26 US areas. Resolution of symptoms, clearance, or two negative PCRs was present in recovered Cohort 3 donors. The sequence came from a woman aged 40 to 55 who had recovered from COVID-19. Sequenced input: PBMCs or T cells enriched from blood (not recorded which). This rearrangement joins TRBV5-4 to TRBJ2-7; D is possibly TRBD1 (6 bases). The DNA for the CDR3 is TGTGCCAGCAGCTACTGGGACATTGCCTACGAGCAGTACTTC. Amino acids: CASSYWDIAYEQYF.